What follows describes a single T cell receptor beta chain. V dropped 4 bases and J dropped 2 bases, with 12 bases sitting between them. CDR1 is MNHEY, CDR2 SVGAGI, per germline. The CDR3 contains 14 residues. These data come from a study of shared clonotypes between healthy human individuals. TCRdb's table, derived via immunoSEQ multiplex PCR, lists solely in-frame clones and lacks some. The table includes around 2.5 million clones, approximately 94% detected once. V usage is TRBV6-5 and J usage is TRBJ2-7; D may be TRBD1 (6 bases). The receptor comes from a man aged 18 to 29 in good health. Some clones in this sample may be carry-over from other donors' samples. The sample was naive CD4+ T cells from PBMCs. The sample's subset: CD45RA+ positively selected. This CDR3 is CASSSDSRPYEQYF. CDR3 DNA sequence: TGTGCCAGCAGTTCGGACAGCCGGCCCTACGAGCAGTACTTC.